These 29 T cell receptor beta chains were all obtained from the same sample, sequenced in a study of T cells in Graves' hyperthyroidism and ophthalmopathy. The CDR3 regions of TCR beta were amplified from RNA transcripts. First-round RT-PCR with HTBI primers amplified the TCR CDR3 region. MiXCR, run by TCRdb on the multiplex PCR reads, gives a single entry per CDR3 protein. The sample yields hundreds of thousands of distinct CDR3 sequences, around 22% seen once. The sample taken for sequencing was blood. The receptors come from a woman under 40 with Graves' ophthalmopathy.

The V gene is TRBV30, the J gene TRBJ1-1, with a tentative D call TRBD1 (6 bases). Trimming pared 8 bases from V and 0 bases from J, leaving 25 bases between. This CDR3 is 17 amino acids long. Germline V gene sequence: CDR1 GTSNPN, CDR2 SVGIG (reference sequence). The CDR3 region is CARTQGIGSLVNTEAFF. CDR3 DNA: TGTGCCAGAACCCAGGGGATAGGAAGTCTGGTGAACACTGAAGCTTTCTTT.

The gene calls are TRBV24-1 and TRBJ2-5, with 7 bases aligning to TRBD1. This CDR3 contains 15 residues. Looked up from germline, CDR1 is KGHDR and CDR2 is SFDVKD. J lost 7 bases, V lost 3 bases, and 10 bases had no gene match. The CDR3 coding sequence is TGTGCCACCAGTGATCCCTCGACAGGGATTGGGACCCAGTACTTC. Encoded protein: CATSDPSTGIGTQYF.

This clonotype was counted many times. V is TRBV7-3 and J is TRBJ2-2; unclear D gene. CDR1 and CDR2 (germline): SGHTA, FQGTGA. Deletions cut 0 bases from V and 5 bases from J, with 4 bases between. The length of the CDR3 is 13 residues. The CDR3 here is CASSLTQTGELFF. The CDR3 region has the DNA TGTGCCAGCAGCTTAACCCAGACCGGGGAGCTGTTTTTT.

This clonotype was counted at least ten times. CDR3 region: CASRIGANTEAFF. The CDR3, as DNA: TGTGCCAGCAGGATCGGGGCGAACACTGAAGCTTTCTTT. The chain joins TRBV27 to TRBJ1-1; D is perhaps TRBD1 (5 bases). The germline V gene has CDR1 MNHEY and CDR2 SMNVEV (reference sequence). CDR3 size: 13 residues. The germline V and J ends were trimmed by 6 bases and 1 base, with 9 bases remaining between them.

V and J are TRBV29-1 and TRBJ1-2; D not resolved. This CDR3 is 12 amino acids long. Germline V gene sequence: CDR1 SQVTM, CDR2 ANQGSEA. Trimming removed 3 bases from V and 0 bases from J, with 5 bases in between. This chain's CDR3 is CSVESTNYGYTF. In DNA, the CDR3 is TGCAGCGTTGAGAGCACTAACTATGGCTACACCTTC. The whole variable domain, filled in from reference TRBV29-1 and TRBJ1-2, reads SAVISQKPSRDICQRGTSLTIQCQVDSQVTMMFWYRQQPGQSLTLIATANQGSEATYESGFVIDKFPISRPNLTFSTLTVSNMSPEDSSIYLCSVESTNYGYTFGSGTRLTVV.

This clonotype was counted ten times or more. This chain joins TRBV5-1 and TRBJ2-7; D is unclear. Germline V gives CDR1 SGHRS, CDR2 YFSETQ. Trimming removed 4 bases at V and 2 bases at J, with 7 bases between. The CDR3 runs 12 residues. In DNA form, the CDR3 reads TGCGCCAGCAGCGACACCCCCTACGAGCAGTACTTC. Protein product: CASSDTPYEQYF.

Ten or more counts support this clonotype. The CDR3 protein is CASSQGAGNSDYEQYF. The DNA of the CDR3 is TGCGCCAGCAGCCAAGGGGCCGGGAACAGTGACTACGAGCAGTACTTC. The chain couples TRBV4-1 to TRBJ2-7; possibly TRBD2 for D (5 bases). The CDR3 runs 16 residues. Germline V gene sequence: CDR1 MGHRA, CDR2 YSYEKL. Trimming took off 1 base at V and 3 bases at J, with 16 bases between the two ends.

V and J are TRBV6-2 or TRBV6-3 and TRBJ1-2; the D gene is possibly TRBD1 (6 bases). Trimming cost V 7 bases and J 7 bases, with 13 bases left between them. This CDR3 is 12 amino acids long. Looked up from germline, CDR1 is MNHEY and CDR2 is SVGEGT. The CDR3 here is CASTGQPRGYTF. DNA of the CDR3: TGTGCCAGCACCGGACAGCCCCGTGGCTACACCTTC.

A few counts support this clonotype. The chain carries TRBV19 and TRBJ2-2, with D possibly TRBD1 on 7 matching bases. Germline loops: CDR1 LNHDA, CDR2 SQIVND (reference sequence). CDR3 length equals 15 residues. Trimming removed 5 bases from V and 5 bases from J, with 15 bases in between. CDR3 in DNA: TGTGCCAGTAGTTGGGGACAGCGGGTTACCGGGGAGCTGTTTTTT. Its protein product is CASSWGQRVTGELFF.

This clonotype was counted at least ten times. This chain's CDR3 is CASTRDSVYSGANVLTF. DNA for the CDR3: TGTGCCAGCACCCGGGACAGTGTATACTCTGGGGCCAACGTCCTGACTTTC. The chain carries TRBV6-4 and TRBJ2-6; the match to TRBD1 covers 7 bases. V trimming: 7 bases; J trimming: 0 bases; junction bases outside the gene matches: 9. The CDR3 runs to 17 residues. The V gene's germline CDR1 is MRHNA and CDR2 SNTAGT.

The chain carries TRBV15 and TRBJ2-7; TRBD1 matches at 7 bases. Germline V gives CDR1 LNHNV, CDR2 YYDKDF (reference sequence). The V and J ends lost 0 bases and 3 bases, in that order; junction bases with no gene match: 5. The CDR3 loop spans 15 amino acids. CDR3 sequence: CATSRDRDSFYEQYF. Here the CDR3 DNA reads TGTGCCACCAGCAGAGATCGGGACAGTTTCTACGAGCAGTACTTC.

This clonotype turned up a few times. The chain recombines TRBV2 with TRBJ2-7; D is possibly TRBD1 (5 bases). The CDR3 sequence is 13 residues long. Per the germline V gene, CDR1 is SNHLY and CDR2 is FYNNEI. Trimming cost V 6 bases and J 5 bases, with 14 bases left between them. CDR3 nucleotide sequence: TGTGCCAGCAGCGCACAGGACCTGGACGAGCAGTACTTC. Residues: CASSAQDLDEQYF. The full variable domain, completed using reference TRBV2 and TRBJ2-7, is EPEVTQTPSHQVTQMGQEVILRCVPISNHLYFYWYRQILGQKVEFLVSFYNNEISEKSEIFDDQFSVERPDGSNFTLKIRSTKLEDSAMYFCASSAQDLDEQYFGPGTRLTVT.

This rearrangement joins TRBV6-1 to TRBJ2-7, with 7 bases fitting TRBD2. Unmatched junction bases numbered 20, after V lost 4 bases and J lost 2 bases. The CDR3 contains 19 residues. Germline lookup yields CDR1 MNHNS and CDR2 SASEGT. CDR3 nucleotide sequence: TGTGCCAGCAGTGTGATTGCCTATATACTTGGGGACTATCCCTACGAGCAGTACTTC. Amino acid sequence: CASSVIAYILGDYPYEQYF.

This clonotype showed up just a few times. The chain uses TRBV6-1 and TRBJ1-1; D possibly corresponds to TRBD1 (5 bases). The length of the CDR3 is 14 residues. V gave up 6 bases and J gave up 0 bases, with 11 bases separating them. Germline loops: CDR1 MNHNS, CDR2 SASEGT. The CDR3 DNA sequence: TGTGCCAGCAGAAGACAGCCATTGAACACTGAAGCTTTCTTT. Its translation is CASRRQPLNTEAFF.

This clonotype occurred many times. The CDR3 region is CASSLGTGGTGELFF. In DNA form, the CDR3 reads TGTGCCAGCAGTTTGGGTACTGGGGGCACCGGGGAGCTGTTTTTT. The gene calls are TRBV12-3 or TRBV12-4 and TRBJ2-2; D might be TRBD1 or TRBD2, each matching 5 bases. CDR3 size: 15 residues. Trimming took off 3 bases at V and 4 bases at J, with 12 bases between the two ends.

Notes on this clonotype: A read error is possible here, since a much larger clone lies one base away. This chain uses TRBV6-1 with TRBJ2-5, with 14 nucleotides matching TRBD2. Germline V lookup: CDR1 MNHNS, CDR2 SASEGT. The CDR3 spans 15 residues. The CDR3 loop reads CVSMGTSGGQETQYF. Here the CDR3 DNA reads TGTGTCAGCATGGGGACTAGCGGGGGCCAAGAGACCCAGTACTTC.

This clonotype showed up many times. V is TRBV6-4 and J is TRBJ2-7, with TRBD1 matching 7 bases. CDR1 is MRHNA and CDR2 is SNTAGT in the germline V gene. V lost 2 bases to trimming and J lost 3 bases; unmatched junction nucleotides: 10. The CDR3 has 16 amino acids. Written as DNA, the CDR3 is TGTGCCAGCAGTGACGATTTGGGACAGAGGGACTACGAGCAGTACTTC. It translates to CASSDDLGQRDYEQYF.

This clonotype was seen at least ten times. The chain links TRBV6-2 or TRBV6-3 to TRBJ2-6; D ambiguous. From germline, CDR1 is MNHEY and CDR2 SVGEGT. CDR3 length equals 15 residues. V was shortened by 7 bases and J by 0 bases, with 10 bases between the two germline ends. The CDR3 region has the DNA TGTGCCAGCACGGACCGGTCCTCTGGGGCCAACGTCCTGACTTTC. It yields the protein CASTDRSSGANVLTF.

The CDR3 region has the DNA TGTGCCAGCAGCCCTCTCGGGACAGCCTCGCCCCAGCATTTT. As protein: CASSPLGTASPQHF. The chain combines TRBV27 with TRBJ1-5; TRBD1 matches at 7 bases. This CDR3 region has 14 residues. Germline values: CDR1 MNHEY, CDR2 SMNVEV (reference sequence). The V and J ends lost 6 bases and 9 bases, in that order; junction bases with no gene match: 11.

The V and J genes are TRBV6-5 and TRBJ2-7; 10 nucleotides line up with TRBD1. Trimming took 2 bases from V and 2 from J; bases not matched to a gene: 3. Germline CDR1 reads MNHEY; CDR2 reads SVGAGI. The CDR3 extends over 15 amino acids. In nucleotides, the CDR3 is TGTGCCAGCAGTTACCGGGACAGGGGAACCTACGAGCAGTACTTC. Translating gives CASSYRDRGTYEQYF.

This clonotype was counted ten times or more. This chain connects TRBV7-6 to TRBJ1-5; unclear D gene. CDR3 length: 14 amino acids. V was pared by 3 bases and J by 0 bases, with 6 bases between. Germline V CDR1 and CDR2: SGHVS, FNYEAQ. As DNA, the CDR3 is TGTGCCAGCAGCTTGAAGGATAGCAATCAGCCCCAGCATTTT. As protein: CASSLKDSNQPQHF.

DNA of the CDR3: TGTGCCAGCAGCGCGGTGGGGGGAGTCTACGAGCAGTACTTC. It yields the protein CASSAVGGVYEQYF. This chain links TRBV12-3 or TRBV12-4 with TRBJ2-7; the D gene is possibly TRBD2 (6 bases). V was cut by 6 bases and J by 3 bases, with 15 bases left in between. The CDR3 runs 14 residues.

This clonotype was seen repeatedly, ten times or more. The V call is TRBV29-1, the J call TRBJ2-5, with 13 bases matching TRBD2. This CDR3 contains 15 residues. V was clipped by 2 bases and J by 5 bases; unmatched bases: 5. Germline values: CDR1 SQVTM, CDR2 ANQGSEA. In nucleotides, the CDR3 is TGCAGCGTTGAAACACTAGCGGGGGGGCACGAGACCCAGTACTTC. Translation gives CSVETLAGGHETQYF.

The chain joins TRBV12-3 or TRBV12-4 to TRBJ1-6; D remains ambiguous. V was cut by 2 bases and J by 5 bases, with 10 bases left in between. The CDR3 runs to 15 residues. The CDR3 region has the DNA TGTGCCAGCAGTTTACTTGCTCAGCATAATTCACCCCTCCACTTT. This gives the protein CASSLLAQHNSPLHF.

This clonotype was detected once. The rearrangement links TRBV3-1 to TRBJ2-2; 8 nucleotides agree with TRBD1. J gave up 1 base and V 4 bases, and 8 bases lay outside the gene matches. Germline values: CDR1 LGHDT, CDR2 YNNKEL (reference sequence). The CDR3 consists of 17 residues. The CDR3 DNA reads TGTGCCAGCAGCCCAAACCGGACAGGGAAGAACACCGGGGAGCTGTTTTTT. Protein sequence: CASSPNRTGKNTGELFF.

This clonotype has more than one count but fewer than ten. This sequence joins TRBV29-1 and TRBJ1-5; D uncertain. This CDR3 region has 19 residues. The germline V gene has CDR1 SQVTM and CDR2 ANQGSEA. V lost 5 bases, J lost 3 bases, and 29 bases lay in between. Here the CDR3 reads CSVLCLRVLWRSYNQPQHF. The CDR3 coding sequence is TGCAGCGTTCTGTGTTTGCGGGTTTTATGGCGGTCGTACAATCAGCCCCAGCATTTT.

This clonotype was found many times. The chain carries TRBV15 and TRBJ1-2; 7 bases fit TRBD1. This CDR3 has 13 residues. With 6 bases clipped from V and 3 bases from J, the junction kept 4 bases outside the gene matches. Germline CDR1 reads LNHNV; CDR2 reads YYDKDF (reference sequence). Here the CDR3 DNA reads TGTGCCACCAGAATACAGGGGTACTATGGCTACACCTTC. Translating gives CATRIQGYYGYTF. Together with reference TRBV15 and TRBJ1-2, the CDR3 gives the full variable domain: DAMVIQNPRYQVTQFGKPVTLSCSQTLNHNVMYWYQQKSSQAPKLLFHYYDKDFNNEADTPDNFQSRRPNTSFCFLDIRSPGLGDTAMYLCATRIQGYYGYTFGSGTRLTVV.

CDR3 coding DNA: TGCAGCGTCCGCCCAGGGTCCGGTAATGAAGCTTTCTTT. As protein: CSVRPGSGNEAFF. The chain couples TRBV29-1 to TRBJ1-1, with D tentatively TRBD1 (5 bases). V was pared by 6 bases and J by 7 bases, with 18 bases between. The CDR3 is made up of 13 amino acids. The germline gives CDR1 SQVTM, CDR2 ANQGSEA. Looking up the rest from reference TRBV29-1 and TRBJ1-1 gives the full variable domain: SAVISQKPSRDICQRGTSLTIQCQVDSQVTMMFWYRQQPGQSLTLIATANQGSEATYESGFVIDKFPISRPNLTFSTLTVSNMSPEDSSIYLCSVRPGSGNEAFFGQGTRLTVV.

This clonotype was observed at least ten times. The rearrangement joins TRBV10-3 to TRBJ2-7; no reliable D call. The germline gives CDR1 ENHRY, CDR2 SYGVKD. The V end was cut by 10 bases, the J end by 0 bases, with 16 bases between. This CDR3 spans 14 amino acids. The DNA for the CDR3 is TGTGCCACCGGTAATCGTCCCAGCTCCTACGAGCAGTACTTC. As protein: CATGNRPSSYEQYF.